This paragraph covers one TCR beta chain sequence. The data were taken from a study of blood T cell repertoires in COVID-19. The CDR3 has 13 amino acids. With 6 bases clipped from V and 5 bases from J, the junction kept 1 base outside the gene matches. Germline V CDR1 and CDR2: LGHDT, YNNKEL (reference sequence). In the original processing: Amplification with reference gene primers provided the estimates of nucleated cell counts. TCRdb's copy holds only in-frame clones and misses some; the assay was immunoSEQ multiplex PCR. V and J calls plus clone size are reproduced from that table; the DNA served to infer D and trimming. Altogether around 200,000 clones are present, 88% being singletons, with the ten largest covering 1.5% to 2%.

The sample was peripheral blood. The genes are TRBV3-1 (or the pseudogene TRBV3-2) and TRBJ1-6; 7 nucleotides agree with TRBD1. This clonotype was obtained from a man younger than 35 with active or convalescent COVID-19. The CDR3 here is CASRGQNNSPLHF. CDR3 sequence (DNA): TGTGCCAGCAGGGGACAGAATAATTCACCCCTCCACTTT.